These T cell receptor beta chains were read from a single sample in a study of cytomegalovirus exposure and HLA in healthy donors. Measured with immunoSEQ multiplex PCR; TCRdb has only the in-frame clones, and not every one. This sample has some 140,000 clones, with 74% found just once. Material: PBMCs. These receptors were obtained from a man aged 30-40 years in good health and CMV-seronegative. Both conserved end residues are part of each CDR3. D genes are given only for firm matches. A row's size may be missing; if present it is once, few, many or a size class.

>-|TRBJ1-6|TRBV30|-
TGTGCCTGGGCCCGACAGGCAAGCTCACCCCTCCACTTT
CAWARQASSPLHF
>TRBD2|TRBJ2-5|TRBV4-3|once
TGCGCCAGCAGCCAAAGCCTCGGACTAGCGGAAGAGACCCAGTACTTC
CASSQSLGLAEETQYF
>TRBD1|TRBJ2-7|TRBV19|few
TGTGCCAGTAGTGCCGGGACAGGGGGCATCTACGAGCAGTACTTC
CASSAGTGGIYEQYF
>-|TRBJ1-4|TRBV29-1|few
TGCAGCGTTGAAGGAGCGGGGGGCGGAGAAAAACTGTTTTTT
CSVEGAGGGEKLFF
>TRBD1|TRBJ1-1|TRBV11-1|-
TGTGCCAGCAGCTTAGGACAGGGGGAACTTGAAGCTTTCTTT
CASSLGQGELEAFF
>-|TRBJ1-4|TRBV19|few
TGTGCCAGTAGTGTTTCCACAGGGACAACTAATGAAAAACTGTTTTTT
CASSVSTGTTNEKLFF
>-|TRBJ1-6|TRBV19|few
TGTGCCAGCCAACCCGCTCAGGGTTCACCCCTCCACTTT
CASQPAQGSPLHF
>TRBD1|TRBJ1-1|TRBV10-3|once
TGTGCCATCAGTGGCGACAGGGGGAATACTGAAGCTTTCTTT
CAISGDRGNTEAFF
>-|TRBJ1-3|TRBV7-9|-
TGTGCCAGCAGCTTAGAGCAGGGGACTGGAAACACCATATATTTT
CASSLEQGTGNTIYF
>-|TRBJ2-4|TRBV7-9|-
TGTGCCAGCAGCACAACCACAGGGCTGGGGAACATTCAGTACTTC
CASSTTTGLGNIQYF
>-|TRBJ1-5|TRBV27|few
TGTGCCAGCAGTTTCTCGGGGAATGGTCAGCCCCAGCATTTT
CASSFSGNGQPQHF
>-|TRBJ2-7|TRBV6-5|few
TGTGCCAGCAGAAGGACAGCAGGAACCTACGAGCAGTACTTC
CASRRTAGTYEQYF
>TRBD1|TRBJ1-1|TRBV2|-
TGTGCCAGCAGTGAGCGACAGGGTGATAAGAACACTGAAGCTTTCTTT
CASSERQGDKNTEAFF
>TRBD1|TRBJ1-1|TRBV28|-
TGTGCCAGCAGTTTCCCCCGGACAGGGGGAACTGAAGCTTTCTTT
CASSFPRTGGTEAFF